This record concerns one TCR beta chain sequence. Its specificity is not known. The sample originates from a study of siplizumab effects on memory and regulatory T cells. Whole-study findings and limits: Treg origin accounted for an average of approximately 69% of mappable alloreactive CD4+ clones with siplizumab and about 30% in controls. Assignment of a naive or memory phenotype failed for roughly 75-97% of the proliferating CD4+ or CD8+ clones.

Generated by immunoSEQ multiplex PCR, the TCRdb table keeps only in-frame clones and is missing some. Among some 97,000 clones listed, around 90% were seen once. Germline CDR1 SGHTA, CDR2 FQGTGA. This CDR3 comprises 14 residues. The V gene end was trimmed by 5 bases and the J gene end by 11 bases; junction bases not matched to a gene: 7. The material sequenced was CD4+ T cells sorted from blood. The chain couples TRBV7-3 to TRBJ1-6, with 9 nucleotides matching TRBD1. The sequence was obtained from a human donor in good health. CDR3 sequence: CASSPGQGGAPLHF. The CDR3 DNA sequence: TGTGCCAGCAGCCCGGGACAGGGAGGAGCACCCCTCCACTTT. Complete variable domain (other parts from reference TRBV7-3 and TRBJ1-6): GAGVSQTPSNKVTEKGKYVELRCDPISGHTALYWYRQSLGQGPEFLIYFQGTGAADDSGLPNDRFFAVRPEGSVSTLKIQRTERGDSAVYLCASSPGQGGAPLHFGNGTRLTVT.